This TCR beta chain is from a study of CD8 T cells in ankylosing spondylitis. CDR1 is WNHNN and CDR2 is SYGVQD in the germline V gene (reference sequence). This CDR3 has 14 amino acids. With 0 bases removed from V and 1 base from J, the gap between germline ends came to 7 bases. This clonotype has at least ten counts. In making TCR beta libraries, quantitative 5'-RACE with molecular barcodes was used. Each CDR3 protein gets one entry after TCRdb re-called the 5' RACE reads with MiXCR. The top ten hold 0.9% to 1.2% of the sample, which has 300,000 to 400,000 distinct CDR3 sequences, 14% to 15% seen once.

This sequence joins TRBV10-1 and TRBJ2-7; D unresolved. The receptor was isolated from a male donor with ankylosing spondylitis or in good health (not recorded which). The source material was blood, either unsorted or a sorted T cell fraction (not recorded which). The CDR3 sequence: CASSESGSSYEQYF. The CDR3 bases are TGCGCCAGCAGTGAGTCGGGCTCTTCCTACGAGCAGTACTTC.